The rows below give T cell receptor beta chains drawn from one sample of a study of T cells in localized non-small cell lung cancer. TCRdb's copy holds only in-frame clones and misses some; the assay was immunoSEQ multiplex PCR. The sample lists tens of thousands of clones, around 90% occurring once. Sequencing used peripheral blood, obtained before any cancer treatment. These receptors were obtained from a man between 40 and 70 years old with stage I squamous cell lung carcinoma. CDR3s include the opening cysteine and the closing phenylalanine or tryptophan. D genes are given only for firm matches. Clone size is given for some rows only: seen once, a few or many times, or a class if the clone is expanded.

.	TRBJ2-1	TRBV5-1	.	TGCGCCAGCAGCCTTGAGGGCTCCTACAATGAGCAGTTCTTC	CASSLEGSYNEQFF
.	TRBJ2-5	TRBV11-3	.	TGTGCCAGCAGCTTAGCCCCCCGACGGACCCAGTACTTC	CASSLAPRRTQYF
.	TRBJ1-3	TRBV6-6	.	TGTGCCAGCAGTTACGGTGGCATTGGAAACACCATATATTTT	CASSYGGIGNTIYF
.	TRBJ1-2	TRBV5-4	.	TGTGCCAGCAGCGAGAGACGCAACTATGGCTACACCTTC	CASSERRNYGYTF
.	TRBJ1-4	TRBV28	.	TGTGCCAGCAGTTCTCATAGAACTAATGAAAAACTGTTTTTT	CASSSHRTNEKLFF
TRBD2	TRBJ2-1	TRBV19	.	TGTGCCAGTAGTATAGAACTAGCGTCCTCCTCGTTCTTC	CASSIELASSSFF
.	TRBJ1-4	TRBV5-8	once	TGTGCCAGCAGCTTCTCTCCGGGGAATGAAAAACTGTTTTTT	CASSFSPGNEKLFF
.	TRBJ1-1	TRBV7-9	.	TGTGCCAGCAGCTTAAGCCGCGTGGAGAACACTGAAGCTTTCTTT	CASSLSRVENTEAFF
.	TRBJ1-5	TRBV11-2	.	TGTGCCAGCAGCTTAGTAGGGGATAGCAATCAGCCCCAGCATTTT	CASSLVGDSNQPQHF
.	TRBJ2-3	TRBV7-6	few	TGTGCCAGCAGCATTCAGCCTTTTGGCACAGATACGCAGTATTTT	CASSIQPFGTDTQYF
.	TRBJ2-3	TRBV11-3	.	TGTGCCAGCAGCTTGCGCGGGTCCCCAGATACGCAGTATTTT	CASSLRGSPDTQYF
.	TRBJ1-4	TRBV10-3	.	TGTGCCACCTACGATGGAGGGAACGAAAAACTGTTTTTT	CATYDGGNEKLFF
.	TRBJ2-6	TRBV10-3	.	TGTGCCATCAGTGAATCCCAGGGAGCTGGGGCCAACGTCCTGACTTTC	CAISESQGAGANVLTF